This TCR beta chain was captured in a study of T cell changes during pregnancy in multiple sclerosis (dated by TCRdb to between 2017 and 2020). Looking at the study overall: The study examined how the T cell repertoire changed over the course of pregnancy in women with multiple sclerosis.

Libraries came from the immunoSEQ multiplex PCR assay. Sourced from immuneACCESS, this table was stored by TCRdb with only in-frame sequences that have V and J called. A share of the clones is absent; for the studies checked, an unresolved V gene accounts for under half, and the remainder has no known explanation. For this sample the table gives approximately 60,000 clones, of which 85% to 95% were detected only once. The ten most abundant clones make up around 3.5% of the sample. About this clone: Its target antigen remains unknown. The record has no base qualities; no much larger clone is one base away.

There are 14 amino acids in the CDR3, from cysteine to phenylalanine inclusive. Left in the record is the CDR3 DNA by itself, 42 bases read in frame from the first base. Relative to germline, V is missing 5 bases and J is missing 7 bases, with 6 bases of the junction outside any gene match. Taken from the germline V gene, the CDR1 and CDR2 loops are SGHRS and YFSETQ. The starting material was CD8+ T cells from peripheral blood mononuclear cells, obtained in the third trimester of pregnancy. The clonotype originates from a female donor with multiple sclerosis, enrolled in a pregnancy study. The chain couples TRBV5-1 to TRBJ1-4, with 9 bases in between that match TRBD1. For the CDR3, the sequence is CASRPGQGTEKLFF. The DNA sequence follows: TGCGCCAGCAGGCCGGGACAGGGCACTGAAAAACTGTTTTTT.